The sequence of this T cell receptor beta chain was determined in a study of shared clonotypes between healthy human individuals. Study information: The composition of the donors was a couple of women and three men aged 18 to 49. General study findings and limits: The researchers took only blood, and tissue repertoires probably look different.

The junction had 1 base not matched to a gene; V was cut back by 0 bases and J by 6 bases. The CDR3 has 16 residues. CDR1 MDHEN and CDR2 SYDVKM come from the germline V gene. In the case of this clone: The antigen remains undetermined.

Sorted-subset replicate PCR reactions were performed with around 210 ng DNA, corresponding to tens of thousands of T cell genomes. Sequencing was performed with immunoSEQ multiplex PCR; in TCRdb, only in-frame clones are kept and a portion is missing. The sample records under 600,000 clones, around 97% being singletons. The chain links TRBV28 to TRBJ2-2, with 13 bases aligning to TRBD2. The sequenced sample was naive CD4+ T cells sorted from blood. The subset denotes: CD45RA+ positively selected. This clonotype originated in a woman aged 25-40 years in good health. CDR3 amino acids: CASSLWTSGRPGELFF. Here the CDR3 DNA reads TGTGCCAGCAGTTTATGGACTAGCGGGAGGCCCGGGGAGCTGTTTTTT.